This entry is about one T cell receptor (beta chain). Each CDR3 protein gets one entry after TCRdb re-called the 5' RACE reads with MiXCR. This sample has tens of thousands of distinct CDR3 sequences, with 12% found just once. This sample stems from a study of spatial heterogeneity in lung cancer. The time point was: sample taken at primary tumor resection. Whole RNA, isolated from tumor, nontumor lung or frozen PBMC, was sequenced without prior sorting. There are 15 residues in the CDR3. V was clipped by 5 bases and J by 8 bases; unmatched bases: 10. From germline, CDR1 is SGHTA and CDR2 FQGNSA. V gene TRBV7-2 combines with J gene TRBJ1-4; 8 nucleotides line up with TRBD1. This TCR came from a male donor with early-stage non-small cell lung cancer. The sequencing here drew on PBMCs, taken at surgery. The CDR3 loop reads CASSPGQGRGEKLFF. DNA of the CDR3: TGTGCCAGCAGCCCCGGACAGGGACGAGGGGAAAAACTGTTTTTT.